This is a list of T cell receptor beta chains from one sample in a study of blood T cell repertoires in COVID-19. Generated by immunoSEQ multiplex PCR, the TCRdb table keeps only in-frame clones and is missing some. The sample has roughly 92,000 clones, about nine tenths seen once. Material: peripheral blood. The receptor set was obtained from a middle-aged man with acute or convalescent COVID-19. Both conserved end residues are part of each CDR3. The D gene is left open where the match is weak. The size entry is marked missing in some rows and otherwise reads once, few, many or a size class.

CASSYGQGGYEQYF	TGTGCCAGCAGTTACGGACAGGGTGGCTACGAGCAATACTTC	TRBV6-6	TRBJ2-7	TRBD1	.
CSATFYNEQFF	TGCAGTGCTACTTTCTACAATGAGCAGTTCTTC	TRBV20-1	TRBJ2-1	.	.
CASSDGQVRYGYTF	TGTGCCAGCAGTGACGGACAGGTCCGCTATGGCTACACCTTC	TRBV6-1	TRBJ1-2	TRBD1	once
CASRAELPGYGYTF	TGTGCCAGTAGGGCGGAGTTGCCTGGCTATGGCTACACCTTC	TRBV19	TRBJ1-2	.	.
CASSGLLSIQETQYF	TGTGCCAGCAGTGGTTTGCTTAGTATCCAAGAGACCCAGTACTTC	TRBV25-1	TRBJ2-5	.	.
CASSQGSQGLNYGYTF	TGTGCCAGCAGCCAAGGGTCTCAGGGATTGAACTATGGCTACACCTTC	TRBV4-2	TRBJ1-2	.	.
CASSILVAGQPQHF	TGTGCCAGTAGTATTCTGGTAGCTGGACAGCCCCAGCATTTT	TRBV19	TRBJ1-5	.	.
CSGQDNYGYTF	TGCAGCGGACAGGATAACTATGGCTACACCTTC	TRBV29-1	TRBJ1-2	.	.
CASSVPPLRRGQETQYF	TGTGCCAGCAGTGTACCCCCTCTCCGCAGGGGACAAGAGACCCAGTACTTC	TRBV6-4	TRBJ2-5	.	.
CASGYSTGPTDTQYF	TGCGCCAGCGGGTACTCGACAGGGCCCACAGATACGCAGTATTTT	TRBV5-1	TRBJ2-3	TRBD1	.
CASSRNFLQGRREETQYF	TGTGCCAGCAGCCGTAACTTCCTACAGGGCAGACGTGAAGAGACCCAGTACTTC	TRBV21-1	TRBJ2-5	.	once
CASSNRQNDLGQLDTDTQYF	TGTGCCAGCAGCAACAGACAAAACGACTTGGGACAGCTAGACACAGATACGCAGTATTTT	TRBV21-1	TRBJ2-3	.	.
CASSSPWGEGPNEQFF	TGTGCCAGCAGCTCCCCTTGGGGGGAGGGCCCCAATGAGCAGTTCTTC	TRBV12-1	TRBJ2-1	.	.
CAGRPRRGYTYGYTF	TGTGCCGGCCGCCCACGCAGGGGATATACCTATGGCTACACCTTC	TRBV14	TRBJ1-2	.	.
CASSLSPRGTGNTIYF	TGTGCCAGCAGCTTATCTCCCCGGGGGACGGGAAACACCATATATTTT	TRBV7-6	TRBJ1-3	.	.
CASSIATGGSTEAFF	TGTGCCAGTAGTATCGCGACAGGGGGCAGCACTGAAGCTTTCTTT	TRBV19	TRBJ1-1	TRBD1	.
CASSAGTSGRASYNEQFF	TGTGCCAGCAGTGCCGGGACTAGCGGGAGGGCTAGCTACAATGAGCAGTTCTTC	TRBV6-1	TRBJ2-1	TRBD2	.
CASSTGVPQPQHF	TGTGCCAGCAGTACAGGGGTACCTCAGCCCCAGCATTTT	TRBV2	TRBJ1-5	TRBD1	once
CASSRDRGTYGYTF	TGTGCCAGCAGCCGGGACAGGGGGACCTATGGCTACACCTTC	TRBV5-6	TRBJ1-2	TRBD1	.
CASSMARRQGKTEAFF	TGTGCCAGTAGTATGGCCAGGAGACAGGGGAAGACTGAAGCTTTCTTT	TRBV19	TRBJ1-1	TRBD1	.
CASRSLGSLIGNQPQHF	TGTGCCAGTAGATCTCTGGGCAGTCTTATAGGCAATCAGCCCCAGCATTTT	TRBV19	TRBJ1-5	.	.
CAWIRGQELDTQYF	TGTGCCTGGATTAGGGGACAGGAGTTAGATACGCAGTATTTT	TRBV30	TRBJ2-3	TRBD1	.
CASRTGLAGFGTQYF	TGTGCCAGCAGGACAGGTCTAGCAGGGTTTGGTACGCAGTATTTT	TRBV6-5	TRBJ2-3	.	.
CASSSTGNEQYF	TGTGCCAGCAGCTCTACAGGGAACGAGCAGTACTTC	TRBV11-2	TRBJ2-7	.	.
CASSYRDGYTF	TGTGCCAGCAGCTACAGGGACGGCTACACCTTC	TRBV13	TRBJ1-2	.	.
CASSQNRNSPLHF	TGTGCCAGCAGCCAAAACAGGAATTCACCCCTCCACTTT	TRBV14	TRBJ1-6	.	.
CASSPERGISGSEDTIYF	TGTGCCAGCAGCCCCGAACGAGGGATCTCGGGCTCAGAAGACACCATATATTTT	TRBV3-1/TRBV3-2	TRBJ1-3	.	.
CASSRGQGANEQFF	TGCGCCAGCAGTAGGGGACAGGGGGCGAATGAGCAGTTCTTC	TRBV10-1	TRBJ2-1	TRBD1	.
CASSIGLAVEQFF	TGTGCCAGTAGTATAGGTCTAGCGGTTGAGCAGTTCTTC	TRBV19	TRBJ2-1	TRBD2	once
CATTGTGLNTEAFF	TGTGCCACGACCGGGACAGGGTTGAACACTGAAGCTTTCTTT	TRBV10-3	TRBJ1-1	TRBD1	once
CASSWGQGADTQYF	TGTGCCAGCAGCTGGGGACAGGGCGCGGATACGCAGTATTTT	TRBV5-8	TRBJ2-3	TRBD1	.
CASSRDSYEQYF	TGTGCCAGCAGCAGAGACAGCTACGAGCAGTACTTC	TRBV6-5	TRBJ2-7	.	once
CASSITTGWSPLHF	TGTGCCAGTAGTATAACGACAGGCTGGTCACCCCTCCACTTT	TRBV19	TRBJ1-6	.	few
CSVDGDRENTEAFF	TGCAGCGTTGACGGGGACAGAGAGAACACTGAAGCTTTCTTT	TRBV29-1	TRBJ1-1	TRBD1	once
CASSLRGGETEAFF	TGTGCCAGCAGCCTCAGAGGGGGGGAAACTGAAGCTTTCTTT	TRBV7-6	TRBJ1-1	.	.